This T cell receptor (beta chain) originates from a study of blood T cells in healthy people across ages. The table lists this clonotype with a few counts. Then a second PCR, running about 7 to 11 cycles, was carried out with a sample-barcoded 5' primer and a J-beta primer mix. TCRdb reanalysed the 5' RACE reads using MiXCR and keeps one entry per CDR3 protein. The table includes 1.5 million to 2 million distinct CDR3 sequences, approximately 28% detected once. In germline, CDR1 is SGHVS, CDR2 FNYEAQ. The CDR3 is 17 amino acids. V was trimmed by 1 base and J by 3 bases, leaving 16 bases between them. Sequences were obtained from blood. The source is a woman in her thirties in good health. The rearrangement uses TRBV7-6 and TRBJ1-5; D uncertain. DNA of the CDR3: TGTGCCAGCAGCTTAGAGGCGGCGGGCAGAAACAATCAGCCCCAGCATTTT. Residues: CASSLEAAGRNNQPQHF.